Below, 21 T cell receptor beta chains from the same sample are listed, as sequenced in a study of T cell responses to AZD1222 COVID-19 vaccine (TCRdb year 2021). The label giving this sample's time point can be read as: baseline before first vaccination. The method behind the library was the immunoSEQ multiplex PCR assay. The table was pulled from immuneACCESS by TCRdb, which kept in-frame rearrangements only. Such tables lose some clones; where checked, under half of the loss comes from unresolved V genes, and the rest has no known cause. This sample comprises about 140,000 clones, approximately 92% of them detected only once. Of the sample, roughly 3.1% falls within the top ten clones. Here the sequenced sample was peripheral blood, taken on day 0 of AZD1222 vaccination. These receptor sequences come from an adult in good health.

The CDR3 spells CSVDPRGEGNEQFF. DNA for the CDR3: TGCAGCGTTGATCCTAGGGGGGAAGGGAATGAGCAGTTCTTC. The chain employs TRBV29-1 and TRBJ2-1; either TRBD1 or TRBD2 may fit D (6 bases each). Germline V CDR1 and CDR2: SQVTM, ANQGSEA. With 3 bases removed from V and 7 bases from J, the gap between germline ends came to 16 bases. The CDR3 consists of 14 residues.

This CDR3 is CASSWRTSGRAGGELFF. The CDR3 nucleotides are TGTGCCAGCAGTTGGAGGACTAGCGGGAGGGCAGGCGGGGAGCTGTTTTTT. The chain couples TRBV28 to TRBJ2-2; TRBD2 agrees at 15 bases. CDR3 length equals 17 residues. Germline lookup yields CDR1 MDHEN and CDR2 SYDVKM. Trimming took 4 bases from V and 7 from J; bases not matched to a gene: 7.

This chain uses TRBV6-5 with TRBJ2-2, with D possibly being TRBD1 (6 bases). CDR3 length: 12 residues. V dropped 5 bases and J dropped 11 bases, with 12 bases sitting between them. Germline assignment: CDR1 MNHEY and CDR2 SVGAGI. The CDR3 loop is CASSKTGSELFF. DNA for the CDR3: TGTGCCAGCAGTAAGACAGGTTCAGAGCTGTTTTTT.

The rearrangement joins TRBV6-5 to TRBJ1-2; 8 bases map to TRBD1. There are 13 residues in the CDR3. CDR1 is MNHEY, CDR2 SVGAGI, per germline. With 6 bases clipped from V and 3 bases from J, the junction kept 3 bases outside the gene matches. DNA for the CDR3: TGTGCCAGCAGGCCGACAGGGGACTATGGCTACACCTTC. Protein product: CASRPTGDYGYTF.

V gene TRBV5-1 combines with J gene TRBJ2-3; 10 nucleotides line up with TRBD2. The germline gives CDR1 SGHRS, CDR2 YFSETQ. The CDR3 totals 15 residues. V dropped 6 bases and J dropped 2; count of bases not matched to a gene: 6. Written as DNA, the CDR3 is TGCGCCAGCACACTAGCGGGACCCCACACAGATACGCAGTATTTT. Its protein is CASTLAGPHTDTQYF.

CDR3 residues: CAWSVGFSTNEKLFF. The CDR3, as DNA: TGTGCCTGGAGTGTGGGGTTTTCAACTAATGAAAAACTGTTTTTT. The chain has TRBV30 and TRBJ1-4; D gene ambiguous. Germline assignment: CDR1 GTSNPN and CDR2 SVGIG (reference sequence). The CDR3 runs 15 residues. Trimming cost V 0 bases and J 0 bases, with 8 bases left between them. Combining the CDR3 with reference TRBV30 and TRBJ1-4 gives the whole variable domain SQTIHQWPATLVQPVGSPLSLECTVEGTSNPNLYWYRQAAGRGLQLLFYSVGIGQISSEVPQNLSASRPQDRQFILSSKKLLLSDSGFYLCAWSVGFSTNEKLFFGSGTQLSVL.

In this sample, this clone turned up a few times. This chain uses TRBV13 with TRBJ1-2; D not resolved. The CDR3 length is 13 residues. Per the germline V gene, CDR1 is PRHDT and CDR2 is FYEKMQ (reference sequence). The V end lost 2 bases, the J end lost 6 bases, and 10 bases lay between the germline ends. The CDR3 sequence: CASSLSDDHGYTF. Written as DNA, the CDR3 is TGTGCCAGCAGCTTATCCGACGACCATGGCTACACCTTC.

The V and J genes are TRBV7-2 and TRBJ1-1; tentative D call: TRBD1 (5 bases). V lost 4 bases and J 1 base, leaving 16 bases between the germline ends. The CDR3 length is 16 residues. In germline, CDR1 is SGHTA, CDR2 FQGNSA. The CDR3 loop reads CASSSHGRGANTEAFF. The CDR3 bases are TGTGCCAGCAGCTCCCATGGGAGGGGCGCGAACACTGAAGCTTTCTTT.

The CDR3 nucleotides read TGCGCCAGCAGCCAAGATCAGGGGAGGCACAATGAGCAGTTCTTC. This codes for CASSQDQGRHNEQFF. The rearrangement links TRBV4-3 to TRBJ2-1; D possibly uses TRBD1 or TRBD2 (6 bases each). From germline, CDR1 is LGHNA and CDR2 YSLEER. The CDR3 sequence is 15 residues long. Between the trimmed V and J ends, which lost 0 bases and 5 bases, there was a span of 11 bases.

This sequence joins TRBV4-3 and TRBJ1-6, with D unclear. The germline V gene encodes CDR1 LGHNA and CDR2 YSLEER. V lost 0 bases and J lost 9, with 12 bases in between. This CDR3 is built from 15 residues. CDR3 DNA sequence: TGCGCCAGCAGCCAAGACGGTGATAGGAGTTCACCCCTCCACTTT. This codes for CASSQDGDRSSPLHF.

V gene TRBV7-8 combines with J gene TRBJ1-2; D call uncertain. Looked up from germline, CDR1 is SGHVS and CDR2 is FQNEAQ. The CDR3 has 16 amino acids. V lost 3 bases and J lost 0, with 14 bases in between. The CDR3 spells CASSFYSYGTNYGYTF. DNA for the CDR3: TGTGCCAGCAGCTTTTATTCGTATGGCACTAACTATGGCTACACCTTC.

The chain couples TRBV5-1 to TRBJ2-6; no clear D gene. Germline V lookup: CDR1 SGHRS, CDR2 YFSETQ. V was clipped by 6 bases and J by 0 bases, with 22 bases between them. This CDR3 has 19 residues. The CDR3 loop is CASNYGPYHLNSGANVLTF. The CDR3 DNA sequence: TGCGCCAGCAATTATGGACCCTACCACCTCAACTCTGGGGCCAACGTCCTGACTTTC. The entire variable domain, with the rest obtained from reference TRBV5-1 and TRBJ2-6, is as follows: KAGVTQTPRYLIKTRGQQVTLSCSPISGHRSVSWYQQTPGQGLQFLFEYFSETQRNKGNFPGRFSGRQFSNSRSEMNVSTLELGDSALYLCASNYGPYHLNSGANVLTFGAGSRLTVL.

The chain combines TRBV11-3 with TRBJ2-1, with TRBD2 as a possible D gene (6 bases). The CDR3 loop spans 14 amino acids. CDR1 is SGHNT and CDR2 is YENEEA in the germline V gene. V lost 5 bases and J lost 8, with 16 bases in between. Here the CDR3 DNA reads TGTGCCAGCAGCGCTGGCGGGGTAAGGGATGAGCAGTTCTTC. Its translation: CASSAGGVRDEQFF.

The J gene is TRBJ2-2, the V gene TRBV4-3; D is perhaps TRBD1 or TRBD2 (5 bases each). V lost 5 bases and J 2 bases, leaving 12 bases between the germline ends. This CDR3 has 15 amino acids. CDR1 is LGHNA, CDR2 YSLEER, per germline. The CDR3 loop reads CASSSLGGNTGELFF. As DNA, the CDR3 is TGCGCCAGCAGCAGCCTTGGGGGAAACACCGGGGAGCTGTTTTTT.

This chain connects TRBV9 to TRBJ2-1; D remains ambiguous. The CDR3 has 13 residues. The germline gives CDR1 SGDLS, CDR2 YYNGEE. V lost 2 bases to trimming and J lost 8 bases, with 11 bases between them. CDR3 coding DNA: TGTGCCAGCAGCGTTGCCTCTTCTTATGAGCAGTTCTTC. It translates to CASSVASSYEQFF.

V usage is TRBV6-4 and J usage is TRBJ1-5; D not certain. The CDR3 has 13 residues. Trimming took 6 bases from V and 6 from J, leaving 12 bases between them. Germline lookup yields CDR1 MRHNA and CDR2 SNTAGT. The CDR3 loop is CASRPGVTQPQHF. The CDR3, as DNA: TGTGCCAGCAGGCCCGGGGTCACTCAGCCCCAGCATTTT.

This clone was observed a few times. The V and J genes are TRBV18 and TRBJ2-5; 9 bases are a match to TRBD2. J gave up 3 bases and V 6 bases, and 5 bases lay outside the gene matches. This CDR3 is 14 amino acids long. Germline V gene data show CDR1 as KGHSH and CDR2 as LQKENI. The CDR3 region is CASSSLAGKETQYF. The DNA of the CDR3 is TGTGCCAGCTCCTCCCTAGCGGGGAAAGAGACCCAGTACTTC.

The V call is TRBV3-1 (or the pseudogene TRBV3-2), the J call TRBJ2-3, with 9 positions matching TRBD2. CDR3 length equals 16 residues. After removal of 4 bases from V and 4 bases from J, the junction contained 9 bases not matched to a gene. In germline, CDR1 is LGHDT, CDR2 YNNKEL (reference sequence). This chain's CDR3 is CASSRGAGGPSDTQYF. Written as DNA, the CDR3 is TGTGCCAGCAGCCGGGGGGCGGGAGGGCCCTCAGATACGCAGTATTTT.

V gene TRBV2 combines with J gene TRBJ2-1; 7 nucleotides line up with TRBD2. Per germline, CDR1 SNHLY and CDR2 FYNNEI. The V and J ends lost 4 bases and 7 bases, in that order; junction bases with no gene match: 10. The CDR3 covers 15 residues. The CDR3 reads CASSVRTSTQNEQFF. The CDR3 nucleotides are TGTGCCAGCAGTGTACGGACTAGTACGCAGAATGAGCAGTTCTTC.

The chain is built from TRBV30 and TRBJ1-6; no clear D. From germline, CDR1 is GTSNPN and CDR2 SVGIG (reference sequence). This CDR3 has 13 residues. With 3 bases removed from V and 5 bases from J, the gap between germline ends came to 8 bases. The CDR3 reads CAWRRTDNSPLHF. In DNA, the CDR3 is TGTGCCTGGAGGCGGACTGATAATTCACCCCTCCACTTT.

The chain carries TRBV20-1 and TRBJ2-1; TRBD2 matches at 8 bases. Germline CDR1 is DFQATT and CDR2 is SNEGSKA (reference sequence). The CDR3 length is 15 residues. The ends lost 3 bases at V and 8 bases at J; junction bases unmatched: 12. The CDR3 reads CSASPGTRGGDEQFF. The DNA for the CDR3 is TGCAGTGCTAGTCCCGGGACTAGGGGTGGGGATGAGCAGTTCTTC.